The sample holds a few counts of the clone carrying this T cell receptor (beta chain). This specimen comes from a study of blood T cell repertoires in COVID-19. Study-level background: PBMCs, B-cell-depleted T cells, or T cells were the source of the cDNA or gDNA that made up the material.

CDR1 and CDR2 from the germline V gene are LNHDA and SQIVND (reference sequence). CDR3 size: 14 residues. Trimming cost V 7 bases and J 3 bases, with 15 bases left between them. Under the authors' procedure: Amplification of reference gene primers provided the estimated nucleated cell counts. TCRdb's copy holds only in-frame clones and misses some; the assay was immunoSEQ multiplex PCR. That table gives V, J and clone size, and the DNA gave D and trimming. The sample shows nearly 350,000 clones, 87% of them seen only once. The chain recombines TRBV19 with TRBJ1-1; D unresolved. Sequencing was performed on PBMCs or T cells enriched from blood (not recorded which). This receptor was obtained from a woman aged 25-40 years who had recovered from COVID-19. The CDR3, as DNA: TGTGCCAGTACCAAACTCCCTCGTGACACTGAAGCTTTCTTT. It translates to CASTKLPRDTEAFF. The full variable domain, rest sourced from reference TRBV19 and TRBJ1-1, is DGGITQSPKYLFRKEGQNVTLSCEQNLNHDAMYWYRQDPGQGLRLIYYSQIVNDFQKGDIAEGYSVSREKKESFPLTVTSAQKNPTAFYLCASTKLPRDTEAFFGQGTRLTVV.